Listed below are T cell receptor beta chains from one sample, sequenced in a study of blood T cell repertoires in COVID-19. Clones were read by immunoSEQ multiplex PCR, and TCRdb kept only the in-frame ones, dropping some. Of some 150,000 clones in the sample, about 91% were seen once. The sample was peripheral blood. The receptors were sampled from a woman aged 60 to 75 who had recovered from COVID-19. Each CDR3 is given with its conserved first and last residue. The D gene is left open where the match is weak. The size of a clone is reported for some rows only, either as once, few or many, or as a class for expanded clones.

j_gene | abundance | v_gene | d_gene | CDR3nt | CDR3aa
TRBJ1-2 | NA | TRBV4-2 | TRBD1 | TGTGCCAGCAGCCAAGCAGGGGGAGATGGCTACACCTTC | CASSQAGGDGYTF
TRBJ2-3 | NA | TRBV28 | TRBD1 | TGTGCCAGCAGCTCAGGGGGCAGCACAGATACGCAGTATTTT | CASSSGGSTDTQYF
TRBJ1-2 | NA | TRBV10-3 | TRBD1 | TGTGCCATCAGGGGACAGGGGGCGAATGGCTACACCTTC | CAIRGQGANGYTF
TRBJ2-7 | NA | TRBV5-1 | NA | TGCGCCAGCAGCTTGACGGAGGCCCCCCGCGAGCAGTACTTC | CASSLTEAPREQYF
TRBJ2-7 | NA | TRBV5-1 | NA | TGCGCCAGCAGCTTCCAGGGAGGCGAGCAGTACTTC | CASSFQGGEQYF
TRBJ2-1 | once | TRBV10-3 | TRBD2 | TGTGCCATCAGTGAGCGAGCGGGGGGATACAATGAGCAGTTCTTC | CAISERAGGYNEQFF
TRBJ2-2 | NA | TRBV6-5 | TRBD1 | TGTGCCAGCAGTAAACAGGGGCCCGACACCGGGGAGCTGTTTTTT | CASSKQGPDTGELFF
TRBJ1-2 | once | TRBV5-1 | TRBD1 | TGCGCCAGCAGCTTGGAGGGCAGGGGGCTGGATGGCTACACCTTC | CASSLEGRGLDGYTF
TRBJ2-7 | NA | TRBV10-3 | TRBD2 | TGTGCCATCAGTGAGTCGCCTAGCGGGGGTTACGAGCAGTACTTC | CAISESPSGGYEQYF
TRBJ2-7 | NA | TRBV18 | TRBD1 | TGTGCCAGCTCACCGGCCGGGACAGCTTATTACGAGCAGTACTTC | CASSPAGTAYYEQYF
TRBJ2-7 | NA | TRBV5-1 | TRBD2 | TGCGCCAGCAGCTTGAACGGCGGACTAGGGTCGGGGGAGCAGTACTTC | CASSLNGGLGSGEQYF
TRBJ2-1 | once | TRBV4-2 | TRBD1 | TGTGCCAGCAGCCCGACAGGGGGGAGGGATGAGCAGTTCTTC | CASSPTGGRDEQFF
TRBJ1-2 | few | TRBV7-2 | NA | TGTGCCAGCAGCTATTCCCCAGGTACGGGCTACACCTTC | CASSYSPGTGYTF
TRBJ2-7 | NA | TRBV7-9 | TRBD1 | TGTGCCAGCAGCCCCAGACAGGGCATCTACGAGCAGTACTTC | CASSPRQGIYEQYF
TRBJ2-1 | NA | TRBV11-2 | NA | TGTGCCAGCAGCTCCGGACTGAACTACCGAGGGGAGCAGTTCTTC | CASSSGLNYRGEQFF
TRBJ1-4 | NA | TRBV5-5 | NA | TGTGCCAGCAGCGATCACCGCCAGGGAGGGGAAAAACTGTTTTTT | CASSDHRQGGEKLFF
TRBJ2-3 | NA | TRBV9 | NA | TGTGCCAGCAGTGCTAGCCGCACAGATACGCAGTATTTT | CASSASRTDTQYF
TRBJ2-1 | NA | TRBV24-1 | NA | TGTGCCACCAGTGATTTAGGAGGGGACGATGAGCAGTTCTTC | CATSDLGGDDEQFF
TRBJ1-2 | NA | TRBV20-1 | NA | TGCAGTGCTAGCCTGAACTATGGCTACACCTTC | CSASLNYGYTF
TRBJ2-5 | NA | TRBV29-1 | NA | TGCAGCGTTGAATCGGGACTGAGGAGAGAGACCCAGTACTTC | CSVESGLRRETQYF
TRBJ1-1 | NA | TRBV10-1 | NA | TGCGCCAGCGGCCCGCGGGGCCCGAACACTGAAGCTTTCTTT | CASGPRGPNTEAFF
TRBJ2-5 | few | TRBV5-1 | TRBD2 | TGCGCCAGCAGCAGAAGCGGGGGAAGCCAGACCCAGTACTTC | CASSRSGGSQTQYF
TRBJ2-2 | NA | TRBV5-6 | NA | TGTGCCAGCAGCTTCGGGACACCCACCGGGGAGCTGTTTTTT | CASSFGTPTGELFF
TRBJ2-7 | NA | TRBV11-3 | NA | TGTGCCAGCAGCTTAGCCAGGGGAGGGGTGCAGTACTTC | CASSLARGGVQYF
TRBJ1-2 | once | TRBV2 | TRBD1 | TGTGCCAGCAGGACCGGGACAGGGGGCGCTTATGGCTACACCTTC | CASRTGTGGAYGYTF
TRBJ2-7 | NA | TRBV19 | TRBD1 | TGTGCCAGTAGTATACGGGGACAGCAAACCTACGAGCAGTACTTC | CASSIRGQQTYEQYF
TRBJ2-5 | NA | TRBV28 | NA | TGTGCCAGCAGTTCCGCTCAGGGCCTCCAAGAGACCCAGTACTTC | CASSSAQGLQETQYF
TRBJ1-1 | NA | TRBV3-1/TRBV3-2 | TRBD1 | TGTGCCAGCAGCTATGGACAGGGGGGATCAGAAGCTTTCTTT | CASSYGQGGSEAFF
TRBJ1-1 | NA | TRBV6-5 | TRBD1 | TGTGCCAGCAGGGGCCGGGACAGGAACACTGAAGCTTTCTTT | CASRGRDRNTEAFF
TRBJ1-5 | NA | TRBV30 | NA | TGTGCCTACTCGACAGATAGCAATCAGCCCCAGCATTTT | CAYSTDSNQPQHF
TRBJ2-7 | NA | TRBV5-1 | NA | TGCGCCAGCAGCTTGAGGGGGGGAACCTACGAGCAGTACTTC | CASSLRGGTYEQYF
TRBJ1-6 | few | TRBV4-1 | NA | TGCGCCAGCAGCCAAGATACAGGGTTTAATAATTCACCCCTCCACTTT | CASSQDTGFNNSPLHF
TRBJ1-2 | NA | TRBV28 | NA | TGTGCCAGCAGTTTAACAGGGAGCTATGGCTACACCTTC | CASSLTGSYGYTF
TRBJ2-2 | NA | TRBV3-1/TRBV3-2 | NA | TGTGCCAGCAGCCAAAGACACACAGGGTACACCGGGGAGCTGTTTTTT | CASSQRHTGYTGELFF
TRBJ1-2 | NA | TRBV6-5 | TRBD1 | TGTGCCAGCAGTTACTTGGGTGGGACAGAGTATGGCTACACCTTC | CASSYLGGTEYGYTF
TRBJ1-6 | few | TRBV5-1 | NA | TGCGCCAGCACCCCAGGCAGGCCGGGGTCACCCCTCCACTTT | CASTPGRPGSPLHF
TRBJ2-1 | NA | TRBV19 | TRBD2 | TGTGCCAGTAGACCCCGAACCAGCGGGGGCCGGGGTGAGCAGTTCTTC | CASRPRTSGGRGEQFF
TRBJ2-7 | once | TRBV7-8 | NA | TGTGCCAGCAGCCCCACACGAACCAGCTACGAGCAGTACTTC | CASSPTRTSYEQYF
TRBJ2-2 | NA | TRBV7-9 | NA | TGTGCCAGCAGCCCGAGGGAGGTAACCGGGGAGCTGTTTTTT | CASSPREVTGELFF
TRBJ1-2 | NA | TRBV2 | TRBD1 | TGTGCCAGCACTGAATGGGACAGGGTCAGTTATGGCTACACCTTC | CASTEWDRVSYGYTF
TRBJ2-1 | NA | TRBV10-3 | TRBD1 | TGTGCCATCAGTGCAGGGGGCGATCACAATGAGCAGTTCTTC | CAISAGGDHNEQFF
TRBJ1-1 | NA | TRBV23-1 | NA | TGCGCCATCTCGGAGAGGGCCACTGAAGCTTTCTTT | CAISERATEAFF
TRBJ2-5 | NA | TRBV14 | NA | TGTGCCAGCAGCCAAGACGGGAATGGGAGCCAGTACTTC | CASSQDGNGSQYF
TRBJ2-1 | NA | TRBV2 | TRBD1 | TGTGCCAGCAGTGACAGGGGGCTCTACAATGAGCAGTTCTTC | CASSDRGLYNEQFF
TRBJ2-7 | NA | TRBV28 | TRBD1 | TGTGCCAGCAGTCCTGCATTTGACAGGGGCGCGAAGCTCGAGCAGTACTTC | CASSPAFDRGAKLEQYF
TRBJ2-2 | NA | TRBV4-1 | NA | TGCGCCAGCAGCCAATGGACTACTATTACCGGGGAGCTGTTTTTT | CASSQWTTITGELFF
TRBJ1-3 | NA | TRBV28 | NA | TGTGCCAGCAGTTTACCTCAGGGTGCTGGAAACACCATATATTTT | CASSLPQGAGNTIYF
TRBJ1-6 | NA | TRBV4-1 | NA | TGCGCCAGCAGCCGCCACCCGACCCCGGGGGATTCACCCCTCCACTTT | CASSRHPTPGDSPLHF
TRBJ1-5 | NA | TRBV28 | NA | TGTGCCAGCAGTCCCCCGGGGGGGCACGGTCAGCCCCAGCATTTT | CASSPPGGHGQPQHF
TRBJ1-5 | NA | TRBV18 | TRBD1 | TGTGCCAGCTCACCAAGCCGGGACAGGGGAGGTCAGCCCCAGCATTTT | CASSPSRDRGGQPQHF
TRBJ2-3 | NA | TRBV24-1 | TRBD1 | TGTGCCACCAGTGACACCCAGGGGGCCTCGGGCACAGATACGCAGTATTTT | CATSDTQGASGTDTQYF
TRBJ1-2 | NA | TRBV9 | NA | TGTGCCAGCAGCGTAGCTCAGGGGTGGAACTATGGCTACACCTTC | CASSVAQGWNYGYTF
TRBJ2-3 | NA | TRBV9 | NA | TGTGCCAGCAGCATAAACACAGATACGCAGTATTTT | CASSINTDTQYF
TRBJ1-4 | once | TRBV28 | TRBD1 | TGTGCCAGCAGTGACAGGGGGCGCAATGAAAAACTGTTTTTT | CASSDRGRNEKLFF
TRBJ2-5 | NA | TRBV15 | NA | TGTGCCACCAGCAGGAGAGGAGTAGAGGAGACCCAGTACTTC | CATSRRGVEETQYF
TRBJ2-7 | once | TRBV7-2 | TRBD1 | TGTGCCAGCAGCTCCTGGACAGGGTTGGTTTCCTACGAGCAGTACTTC | CASSSWTGLVSYEQYF